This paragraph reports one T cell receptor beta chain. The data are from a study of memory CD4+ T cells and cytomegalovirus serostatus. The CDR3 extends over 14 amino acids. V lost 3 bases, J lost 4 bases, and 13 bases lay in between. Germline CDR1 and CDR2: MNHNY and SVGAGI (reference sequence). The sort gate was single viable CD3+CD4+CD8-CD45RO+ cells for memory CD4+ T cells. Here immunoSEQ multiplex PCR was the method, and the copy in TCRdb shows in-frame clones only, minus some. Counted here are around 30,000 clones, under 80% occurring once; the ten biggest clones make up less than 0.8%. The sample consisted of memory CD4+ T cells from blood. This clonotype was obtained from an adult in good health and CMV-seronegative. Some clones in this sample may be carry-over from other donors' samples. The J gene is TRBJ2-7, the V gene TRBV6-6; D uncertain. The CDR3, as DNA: TGTGCCAGCAGTTATTCGTACAGCTTATACGAGCAGTACTTC. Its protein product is CASSYSYSLYEQYF.